This T cell receptor beta chain was observed in a study of T cell responses to AZD1222 COVID-19 vaccine. The study's findings and limits: Among spike-specific TCRs, nearly half reportedly target unmutated variant regions. Spike-specific TCR repertoires showed rising breadth and depth after two AZD1222 doses.

As for this clone: Its antigen remains unidentified.

Repertoires were generated with immunoSEQ multiplex PCR, while TCRdb's copy carries only in-frame clones and drops some. There are 60,000 to 65,000 clones in the sample; 65% to 85% occur only once, and 6.5% to 8% lies in the top ten. Germline V gene lookup returns CDR1 KGHSH and CDR2 LQKENI. V shed 2 bases, J shed 4 bases, and the junction held 17 bases outside the gene matches. The CDR3 loop spans 19 amino acids. The gene calls are TRBV18 and TRBJ2-5; 9 nucleotides align to TRBD1. This sequence originates from an adult in good health. This specimen was peripheral blood, taken on day 0 of AZD1222 vaccination. The CDR3 loop is CASSPIQGAQEGGVETQYF. CDR3 in DNA: TGTGCCAGCTCACCAATACAGGGGGCGCAAGAAGGAGGTGTAGAGACCCAGTACTTC.